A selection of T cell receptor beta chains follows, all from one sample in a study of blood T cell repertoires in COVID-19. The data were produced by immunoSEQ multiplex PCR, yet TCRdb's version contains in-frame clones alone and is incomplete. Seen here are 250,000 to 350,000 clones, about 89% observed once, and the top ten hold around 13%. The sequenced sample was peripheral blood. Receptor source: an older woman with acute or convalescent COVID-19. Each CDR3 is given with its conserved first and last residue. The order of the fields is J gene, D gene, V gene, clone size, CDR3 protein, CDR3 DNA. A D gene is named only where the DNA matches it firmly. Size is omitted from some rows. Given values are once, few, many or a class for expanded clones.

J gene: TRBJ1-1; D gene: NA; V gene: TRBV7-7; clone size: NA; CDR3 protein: CASSRSDLRETEAFF; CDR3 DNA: TGTGCTAGCAGCCGGTCGGACTTGAGAGAGACTGAAGCTTTCTTT
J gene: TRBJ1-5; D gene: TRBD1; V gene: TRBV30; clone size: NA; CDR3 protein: CAWSPDRGGNQPQHF; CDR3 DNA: TGTGCCTGGAGCCCCGACAGGGGAGGCAATCAGCCCCAGCATTTT
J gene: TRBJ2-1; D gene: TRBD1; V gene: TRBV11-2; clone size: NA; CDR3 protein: CASSWGQGSQFF; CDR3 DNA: TGTGCCAGCAGCTGGGGACAGGGTAGTCAGTTCTTC
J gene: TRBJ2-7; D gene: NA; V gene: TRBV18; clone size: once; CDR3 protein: CASSPGRGMYEQYF; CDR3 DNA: TGTGCCAGCTCACCTGGCAGGGGCATGTACGAGCAGTACTTC
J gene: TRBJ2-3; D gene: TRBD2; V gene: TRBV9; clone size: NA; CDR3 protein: CASSVESSGADTQYF; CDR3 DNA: TGTGCCAGCAGCGTAGAATCTAGCGGCGCAGATACGCAGTATTTT
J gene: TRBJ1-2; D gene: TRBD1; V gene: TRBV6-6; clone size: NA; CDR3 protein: CASSRQGQDGYTF; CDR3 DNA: TGTGCCAGCAGCCGACAGGGACAGGATGGCTACACCTTC
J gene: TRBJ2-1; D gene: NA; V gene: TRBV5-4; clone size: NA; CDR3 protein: CASSPAPRGSYNEQFF; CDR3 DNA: TGTGCCAGCAGCCCCGCGCCGCGGGGCTCCTACAATGAGCAGTTCTTC
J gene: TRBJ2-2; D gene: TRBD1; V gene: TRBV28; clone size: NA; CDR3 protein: CASRGQVNTGELFF; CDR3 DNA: TGTGCCAGCAGGGGACAGGTCAACACCGGGGAGCTGTTTTTT
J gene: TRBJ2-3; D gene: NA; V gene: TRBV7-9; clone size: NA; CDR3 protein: CASSFAKGLRDTQYF; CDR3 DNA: TGTGCCAGCAGCTTCGCAAAAGGACTGCGAGATACGCAGTATTTT
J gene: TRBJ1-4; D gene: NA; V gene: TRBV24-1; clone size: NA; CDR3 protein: CATSDRPGTTGEKLFF; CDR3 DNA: TGTGCCACCAGTGATAGGCCCGGGACAACGGGTGAAAAACTGTTTTTT
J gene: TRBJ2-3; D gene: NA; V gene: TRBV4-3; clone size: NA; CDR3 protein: CASSQDVGRTGTDTQYF; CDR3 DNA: TGCGCCAGCAGCCAAGATGTGGGCAGGACAGGCACAGATACGCAGTATTTT
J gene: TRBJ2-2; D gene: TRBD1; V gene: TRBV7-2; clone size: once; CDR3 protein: CASSSSGQKPRELFF; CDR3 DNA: TGTGCCAGCAGCTCCTCGGGACAGAAACCGAGGGAGCTGTTTTTT
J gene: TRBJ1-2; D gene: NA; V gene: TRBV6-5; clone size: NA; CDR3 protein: CASSSPTGGYTF; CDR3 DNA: TGTGCCAGCAGTTCCCCGACGGGTGGCTACACCTTC
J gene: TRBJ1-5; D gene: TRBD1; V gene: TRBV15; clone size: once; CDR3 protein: CATSWTGNSNQPQHF; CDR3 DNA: TGTGCCACCAGCTGGACAGGGAATAGCAATCAGCCCCAGCATTTT
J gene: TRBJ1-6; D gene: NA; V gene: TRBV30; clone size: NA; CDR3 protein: CAAGGQGPYNSPLHF; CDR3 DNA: TGTGCCGCGGGGGGGCAGGGCCCCTATAATTCACCCCTCCACTTT
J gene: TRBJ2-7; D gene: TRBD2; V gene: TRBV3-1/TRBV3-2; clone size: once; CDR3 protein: CASSHPGLAGELSYEQYF; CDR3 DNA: TGTGCCAGCAGCCACCCTGGACTAGCGGGGGAACTCTCCTACGAGCAGTACTTC
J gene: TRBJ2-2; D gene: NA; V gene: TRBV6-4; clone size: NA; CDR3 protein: CASSDSTVSWVANTGELFF; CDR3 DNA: TGTGCCAGCAGTGACTCGACGGTTAGCTGGGTAGCGAACACCGGGGAGCTGTTTTTT
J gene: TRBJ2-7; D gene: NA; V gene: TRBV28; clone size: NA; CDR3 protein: CASSLRGGRVEQYF; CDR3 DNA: TGTGCCAGCAGTTTAAGAGGGGGACGGGTCGAGCAGTACTTC
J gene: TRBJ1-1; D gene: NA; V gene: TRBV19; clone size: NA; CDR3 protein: CASRITVNTEAFF; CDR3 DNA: TGTGCCAGTAGGATAACAGTCAACACTGAAGCTTTCTTT
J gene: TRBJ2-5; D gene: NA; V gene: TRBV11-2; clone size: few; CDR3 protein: CASSPRGGETQYF; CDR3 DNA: TGTGCCAGCAGTCCCCGGGGAGGTGAGACCCAGTACTTC
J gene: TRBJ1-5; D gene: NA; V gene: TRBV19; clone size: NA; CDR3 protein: CASSGPGYDQPQHF; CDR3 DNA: TGTGCCAGTAGTGGACCGGGGTACGATCAGCCCCAGCATTTT
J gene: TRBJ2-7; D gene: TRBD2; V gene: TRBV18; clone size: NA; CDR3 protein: CASSPRLAGEQYF; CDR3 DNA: TGTGCCAGCTCACCAAGACTAGCAGGCGAGCAGTACTTC
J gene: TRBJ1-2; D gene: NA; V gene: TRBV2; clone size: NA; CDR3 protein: CASNSGANYGYTF; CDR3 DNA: TGTGCCAGCAATTCAGGGGCTAACTATGGCTACACCTTC
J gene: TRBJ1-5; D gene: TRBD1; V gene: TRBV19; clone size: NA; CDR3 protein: CASSIVPGGLGNQPQHF; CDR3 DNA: TGTGCCAGTAGTATAGTGCCAGGGGGCCTCGGCAATCAGCCCCAGCATTTT
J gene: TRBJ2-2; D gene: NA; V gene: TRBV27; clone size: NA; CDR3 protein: CASSWGGRTNTGELFF; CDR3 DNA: TGTGCCAGCAGTTGGGGGGGGCGAACGAACACCGGGGAGCTGTTTTTT
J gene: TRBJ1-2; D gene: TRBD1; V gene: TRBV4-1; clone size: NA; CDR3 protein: CASSQARNTGQPDTYYGYTF; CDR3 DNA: TGCGCCAGCAGCCAAGCAAGAAATACGGGACAGCCCGATACTTACTATGGCTACACCTTC
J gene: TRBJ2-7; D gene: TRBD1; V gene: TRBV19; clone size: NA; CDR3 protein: CASSMDRSTYEQYF; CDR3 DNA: TGTGCCAGTAGTATGGACAGGAGTACCTACGAGCAGTACTTC
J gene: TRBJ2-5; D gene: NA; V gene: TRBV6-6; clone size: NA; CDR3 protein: CASSYSSRETQYF; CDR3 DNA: TGTGCCAGCAGTTACTCAAGTAGAGAGACCCAGTACTTC
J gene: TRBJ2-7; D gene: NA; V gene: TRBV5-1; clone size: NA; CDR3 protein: CASSLGGETYEQYF; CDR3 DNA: TGCGCCAGCAGCTTGGGTGGGGAGACATACGAGCAGTACTTC
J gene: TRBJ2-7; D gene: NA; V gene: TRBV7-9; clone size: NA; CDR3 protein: CASSPPTGYEQYF; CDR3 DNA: TGTGCCAGCAGCCCGCCAACAGGGTACGAGCAGTACTTC
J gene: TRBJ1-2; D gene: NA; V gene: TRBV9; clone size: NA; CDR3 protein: CASSGSGNYGYTF; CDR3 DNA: TGTGCCAGCAGCGGATCGGGAAACTATGGCTACACCTTC
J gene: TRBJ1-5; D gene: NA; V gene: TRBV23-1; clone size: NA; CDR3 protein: CASSPGSNQPQHF; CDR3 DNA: TGCGCCAGCAGTCCAGGGTCAAATCAGCCCCAGCATTTT
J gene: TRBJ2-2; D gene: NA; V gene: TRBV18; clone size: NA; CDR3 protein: CASSPLRAGLNTGELFF; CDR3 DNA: TGTGCCAGCTCACCATTGCGGGCCGGGCTGAACACCGGGGAGCTGTTTTTT
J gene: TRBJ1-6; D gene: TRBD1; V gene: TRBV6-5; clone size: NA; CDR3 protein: CASSYSRTGVFSPLHF; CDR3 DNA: TGTGCCAGCAGTTACTCTAGGACAGGGGTTTTTTCACCCCTCCACTTT
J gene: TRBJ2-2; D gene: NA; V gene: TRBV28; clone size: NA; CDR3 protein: CASRSAGADNTGELFF; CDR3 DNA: TGTGCCAGCAGATCGGCGGGGGCCGACAACACCGGGGAGCTGTTTTTT
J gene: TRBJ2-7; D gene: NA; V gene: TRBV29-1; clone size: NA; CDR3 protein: CSVEETNSYEQYF; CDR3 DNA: TGCAGCGTGGAAGAGACTAACTCCTACGAGCAGTACTTC
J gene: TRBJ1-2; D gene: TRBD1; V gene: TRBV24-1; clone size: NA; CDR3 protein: CATSDATGVDGYTF; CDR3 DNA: TGTGCCACCAGTGATGCGACAGGGGTAGACGGCTACACCTTC
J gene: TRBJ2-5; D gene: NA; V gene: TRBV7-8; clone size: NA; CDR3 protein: CASSPGLDQETQYF; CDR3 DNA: TGTGCCAGCAGCCCCGGTCTAGACCAAGAGACCCAGTACTTC
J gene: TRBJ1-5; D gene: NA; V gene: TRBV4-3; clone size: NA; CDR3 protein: CASSRQYSNQPQHF; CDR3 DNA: TGCGCCAGCAGCCGTCAGTATAGCAATCAGCCCCAGCATTTT
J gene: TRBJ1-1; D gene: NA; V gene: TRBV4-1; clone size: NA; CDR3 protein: CASSQEASGTEAFF; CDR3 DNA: TGCGCCAGCAGCCAAGAGGCCTCCGGGACTGAAGCTTTCTTT
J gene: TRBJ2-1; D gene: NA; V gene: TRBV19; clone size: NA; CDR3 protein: CASSIAQVNNEQFF; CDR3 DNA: TGTGCCAGTAGTATAGCCCAGGTGAACAATGAGCAGTTCTTC
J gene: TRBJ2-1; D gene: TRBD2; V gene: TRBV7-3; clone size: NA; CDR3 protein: CASSHIAGVEQFF; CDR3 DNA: TGTGCCAGCAGCCATATAGCGGGAGTGGAGCAGTTCTTC
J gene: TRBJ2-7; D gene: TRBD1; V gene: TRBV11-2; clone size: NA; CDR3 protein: CASSLGQGAEQYF; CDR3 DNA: TGTGCCAGCAGCTTGGGACAGGGAGCCGAGCAGTACTTC
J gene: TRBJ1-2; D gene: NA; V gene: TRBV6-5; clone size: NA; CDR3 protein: CASSYARVNGYTF; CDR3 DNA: TGTGCCAGCAGTTACGCCAGGGTAAATGGCTACACCTTC
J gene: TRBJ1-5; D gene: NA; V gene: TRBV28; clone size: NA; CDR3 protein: CASSPYQVSNQPQHF; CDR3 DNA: TGTGCCAGCAGTCCCTATCAGGTTAGCAATCAGCCCCAGCATTTT
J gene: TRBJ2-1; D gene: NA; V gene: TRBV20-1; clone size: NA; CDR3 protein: CSASHSGYINEQFF; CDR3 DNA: TGCAGTGCTAGTCACTCAGGATATATCAATGAGCAGTTCTTC
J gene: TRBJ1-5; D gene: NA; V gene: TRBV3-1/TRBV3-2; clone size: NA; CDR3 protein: CASSSRRAGGPQHF; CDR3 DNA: TGTGCCAGCAGCTCCCGTCGGGCCGGAGGGCCCCAGCATTTT
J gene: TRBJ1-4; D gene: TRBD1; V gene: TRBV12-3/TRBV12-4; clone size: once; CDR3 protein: CASSRGQTEKLFF; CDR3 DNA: TGTGCCAGCAGTAGGGGACAGACGGAAAAACTGTTTTTT